The 8 T cell receptor beta chains below come from one sample, sequenced in a study of beta chain features in type 1 diabetes. Reverse transcribing all isolated RNA meant expressed TCRB transcripts were sequenced. The data were produced by immunoSEQ multiplex PCR, yet TCRdb's version contains in-frame clones alone and is incomplete. This table has roughly 150,000 clones, approximately 9% appearing once. Sequenced: central memory CD4+ T cells from blood. The receptors originated from a woman aged 18-30 years in good health.

This clone has a handful of counts. CDR3 sequence reads: CASSPQGAWTEAFF. The CDR3 DNA follows: TGTGCCAGCAGCCCCCAGGGGGCCTGGACTGAAGCTTTCTTT. The chain carries TRBV6-1 and TRBJ1-1, with 8 bases aligning to TRBD1. The V segment lost 6 bases and the J segment 5 bases; nucleotides outside the gene matches: 8. The CDR3 loop spans 14 amino acids. CDR1 MNHNS and CDR2 SASEGT come from the germline V gene.

J is TRBJ1-1 and V is TRBV18, with D possibly being TRBD1 (5 bases). Germline CDR1 reads KGHSH; CDR2 reads LQKENI. The CDR3 covers 12 residues. The ends were cut back, 6 bases at V and 3 bases at J, with 8 bases in the middle. CDR3 region: CASSIRDTEAFF. The DNA of the CDR3 is TGTGCCAGCTCGATCAGGGACACTGAAGCTTTCTTT.

In its sample, this clone was seen a few times. The chain has TRBV11-2 and TRBJ1-1; TRBD1 agrees at 10 bases. With V trimmed by 4 bases and J by 8 bases, 7 bases remained unmatched. The CDR3 is 14 residues long. Germline CDR1 is SGHAT and CDR2 is FQNNGV. CDR3 bases: TGTGCCAGCAGCTCTCACCCGGGACAGGGGGAAGCTTTCTTT. It translates to CASSSHPGQGEAFF.

The sample holds a few counts of this clone. The chain couples TRBV5-1 to TRBJ1-3, with unresolved D. Germline CDR1 and CDR2: SGHRS and YFSETQ. V was shortened by 4 bases and J by 1 base, with 6 bases between the two germline ends. The length of the CDR3 is 13 residues. CDR3 in DNA: TGCGCCAGCAGCGTGTATTCTGGAAACACCATATATTTT. This encodes CASSVYSGNTIYF.

This clone showed up just a few times. The rearrangement links TRBV30 to TRBJ2-3, with 7 bases that match TRBD2. The CDR3 is made up of 14 amino acids. Germline-derived CDR1 and CDR2 are GTSNPN and SVGIG (reference sequence). Losses at the gene ends were 5 bases for V and 0 bases for J; bases not matched to a gene: 5. The CDR3 DNA reads as TGTGCCTGGCGAGCGGGGCTTAGCACAGATACGCAGTATTTT. This codes for CAWRAGLSTDTQYF.

This clone turned up a few times. The chain uses TRBV5-5 and TRBJ2-6; D gene unclear. The CDR3 has 15 residues. V lost 2 bases, J lost 0 bases, and 6 bases lay in between. Germline V CDR1 and CDR2: SGHKS, YYEKEE (reference sequence). The DNA of the CDR3 is TGTGCCAGCAGCTTATCCAGCTCTGGGGCCAACGTCCTGACTTTC. Encoded protein: CASSLSSSGANVLTF.

The sample holds many counts of this clone. The chain is built from TRBV29-1 and TRBJ2-3; 11 nucleotides agree with TRBD2. Per the germline V gene, CDR1 is SQVTM and CDR2 is ANQGSEA. The CDR3 has 17 residues. The ends lost 0 bases at V and 0 bases at J; junction bases unmatched: 5. CDR3 sequence: CSVEDRLAGSSTDTQYF. The CDR3 DNA reads TGCAGCGTTGAAGATCGACTAGCGGGGTCCAGCACAGATACGCAGTATTTT.

Many counts were recorded for this clone. The gene calls are TRBV2 and TRBJ1-1; D ambiguous. Germline CDR1 reads SNHLY; CDR2 reads FYNNEI. Trimming removed 8 bases from V and 0 bases from J, with 7 bases in between. The CDR3 sequence is 12 residues long. The CDR3 is CASLIMNTEAFF. In DNA form, the CDR3 reads TGTGCCAGCCTTATTATGAACACTGAAGCTTTCTTT.